This TCR beta chain is from a study of T-cell reconstitution after alpha-beta-depleted transplantation in children (dated by TCRdb to 2016 to 2017). Background for the entire study: Using TCR repertoire profiling, the study followed T-cell immune reconstitution in a quantitative way in children after TCRalphabeta/CD19-depleted allogeneic hematopoietic cell transplantation.

To prepare the library, PCR was applied. The sequencer was an Illumina HiSeq 2500. TCR library preparation used molecular barcoding, with unique molecular identifiers applied to normalize quantification of the TCRbeta repertoire. Using fastp at Q25 and MiXCR, TCRdb reprocessed the public reads and kept productive beta chains. Each entry is one CDR3 protein sequence, shown with its most common DNA and genes. The sample table contains roughly 180,000 distinct CDR3 sequences; only one count was recorded for less than 15% of them. The leading ten clones occupy 13% of the sample. From its cysteine to its phenylalanine, the CDR3 spans 16 amino acids. Only CDR3 DNA is held: 48 bases, read in frame from base 1. The junction carries 25 bases between V and J, which are trimmed by 5 bases and 9 bases respectively. This clonotype was observed many times. This clone's antigen is unknown. One base away there is no much larger clone; base qualities are not given.

The clonotype was recovered from a human donor who donated a stem cell graft to a child with acute lymphoblastic leukemia. The chain is made from TRBV12-3 or TRBV12-4 and TRBJ2-5; the D gene is possibly TRBD2, with 6 bases matching. Sequencing was performed on PBMCs from the stem cell graft donor, taken from the stem cell graft. The bases are TGTGCCAGCAGTCACGTCGGCGGGAACGGAGGGGAGGCCCAGTACTTC. It encodes CASSHVGGNGGEAQYF.